This T cell receptor (beta chain) was found in a study of identical twins. A universal primer site was added by template switching, and unique molecular identifiers were carried by the cDNA. One entry per CDR3 protein, called by TCRdb with MiXCR from the 5' RACE reads. The sample contains under 1 million distinct CDR3 sequences, 9% to 15% of which appear only once. This clonotype turned up a few times. The CDR3 has 15 residues. V lost 6 bases, J lost 0 bases, and 15 bases lay in between. The germline V gene has CDR1 DFQATT and CDR2 SNEGSKA (reference sequence). This sample was also put to use in a study of yellow fever vaccine responses in identical twins. That work contributes: Reportedly, twins showed a vaccine T cell response that looked partly convergent and partly personalized.

This receptor was obtained from a woman under 30 in good health. This chain uses TRBV20-1 with TRBJ2-4; D may be TRBD1 (5 bases). Material: PBMCs. CDR3 residues: CSATTGELAKNIQYF. The CDR3 nucleotides read TGCAGTGCAACCACAGGAGAGCTAGCCAAAAACATTCAGTACTTC.